Included here is one TCR beta chain sequence, with context. What it recognizes is unknown. The assay was immunoSEQ multiplex PCR, and TCRdb's table has in-frame clones only and misses some. The sample lists 30,000 to 45,000 clones; over 90% were seen once. V dropped 5 bases and J dropped 2 bases, with 22 bases sitting between them. Germline V gene sequence: CDR1 SGHTA, CDR2 FQGNSA. The CDR3 covers 19 residues. The sample is drawn from a study of graft-versus-host responses after intestinal transplantation. Turning to the study itself: In this cohort, recipients had multivisceral, liver-intestinal, or isolated intestinal transplants. Study-wide findings and caveats: The marrow of recipients harbored GvH clones, and ileum or blood showed some of them first. Peak circulating GvH clone levels were associated with early post-transplant HvG declines.

This clonotype was sampled from a human donor who was the organ donor for an intestinal transplant. The sample here was unstimulated CD8+ T cells sorted from spleen or lymph node cells, taken before transplant. The chain recombines TRBV7-2 with TRBJ2-6; D call uncertain. The CDR3 sequence is CASSPRSQVLGTGANVLTF. CDR3 coding DNA: TGTGCCAGCAGCCCGAGGAGTCAGGTTCTGGGAACTGGGGCCAACGTCCTGACTTTC.